These 21 T cell receptor beta chains were all obtained from the same sample, sequenced in a study of CD8 T cells in ankylosing spondylitis. In TCRdb, the 5' RACE reads were re-called with MiXCR into one record per CDR3 protein. The sample shows approximately 130,000 distinct CDR3 sequences, around 8.5% of them seen only once. The sequencing input was blood, either unsorted or a sorted T cell fraction (not recorded which). The receptor source for this set is a male donor with ankylosing spondylitis or in good health (not recorded which).

The chain carries TRBV12-3 or TRBV12-4 and TRBJ2-1, with 13 bases matching TRBD2. The CDR3 is 14 amino acids. Trimming cost V 7 bases and J 8 bases; bases outside gene matches: 5. The CDR3, as DNA: TGTGCCAGCACCCGGACTAGCGGGAGAGATGAGCAGTTCTTC. This codes for CASTRTSGRDEQFF.

The table lists this clonotype with many counts. V usage is TRBV10-3 and J usage is TRBJ2-5; the match to TRBD1 covers 10 bases. The CDR3 contains 14 residues. J lost 2 bases, V lost 6 bases, and 3 bases had no gene match. Germline V CDR1 and CDR2: ENHRY, SYGVKD. CDR3 bases: TGTGCCATCAGAAGGGACAGGGGTCAAGAGACCCAGTACTTC. Amino acids: CAIRRDRGQETQYF.

This clonotype was recorded at least ten times. The V and J genes are TRBV5-1 and TRBJ2-1; D is undetermined. This CDR3 contains 13 residues. V was pared by 4 bases and J by 6 bases, with 11 bases between. Germline values: CDR1 SGHRS, CDR2 YFSETQ. This CDR3 is CASSGVGFNEQFF. The DNA for the CDR3 is TGCGCCAGCAGCGGAGTTGGATTCAATGAGCAGTTCTTC.

The sample holds many counts of this clonotype. The genes are TRBV18 and TRBJ2-1; D is ambiguous. The V gene lost 2 bases and the J gene lost 8 bases, with 7 bases spanning the gap. Germline-derived CDR1 and CDR2 are KGHSH and LQKENI. The CDR3 is made up of 12 amino acids. DNA for the CDR3: TGTGCCAGCTCACCATCCATCTATGAGCAGTTCTTC. This translates into CASSPSIYEQFF.

This clonotype occurred a few times. The chain couples TRBV10-2 to TRBJ2-3; 9 bases are shared with TRBD2. Germline V gene data show CDR1 as WSHSY and CDR2 as SAAADI. The CDR3 loop spans 16 amino acids. With V trimmed by 7 bases and J by 2 bases, 10 bases remained unmatched. This CDR3 is CASKGLAGLYTDTQYF. CDR3 nucleotide sequence: TGCGCCAGCAAAGGGCTAGCGGGACTCTACACAGATACGCAGTATTTT.

The gene calls are TRBV18 and TRBJ2-5; 10 bases map to TRBD1. Germline CDR1 reads KGHSH; CDR2 reads LQKENI. CDR3 length: 17 amino acids. V gave up 1 base and J gave up 2 bases; unmatched junction bases: 7. Here the CDR3 DNA reads TGTGCCAGCTCACCACGACAGGGGGCCAGGGAACAAGAGACCCAGTACTTC. As protein: CASSPRQGAREQETQYF.

This clonotype was counted many times. The J gene is TRBJ2-3, the V gene TRBV20-1; tentative D call: TRBD2 (5 bases). Trimming shortened V by 7 bases and J by 4 bases, and 27 bases separated the two germline ends. The CDR3 is 17 amino acids. Looked up from germline, CDR1 is DFQATT and CDR2 is SNEGSKA (reference sequence). This CDR3 is CSVSTGLGSRDADTQYF. The CDR3 DNA reads as TGCAGTGTCAGTACGGGTCTTGGGTCACGGGATGCAGATACGCAGTATTTT.

This clonotype was counted many times. This chain uses TRBV7-2 with TRBJ2-7; TRBD1 might be the D (6 bases). The V end was cut by 4 bases, the J end by 5 bases, with 12 bases between. CDR3 length: 13 residues. Germline V CDR1 and CDR2: SGHTA, FQGNSA. DNA for the CDR3: TGTGCCAGCAGCTACAGGGTAATAGACGAGCAGTACTTC. Protein: CASSYRVIDEQYF.

This clonotype was picked up many times. The chain carries TRBV20-1 and TRBJ2-1; 7 nucleotides align to TRBD2. The CDR3 loop spans 13 amino acids. The germline CDR1 and CDR2 sequences are DFQATT and SNEGSKA (reference sequence). The CDR3 nucleotides are TGCAGCGAGCTAGCGGCCGCCTACAATGAGCAGTTCTTC. Encoded protein: CSELAAAYNEQFF.

The chain links TRBV7-7 to TRBJ2-2; tentative D call: TRBD2 (6 bases). CDR1 is SSHAT and CDR2 is FNYEAQ in the germline V gene (reference sequence). CDR3 length: 15 amino acids. Trimming took 6 bases from V and 5 from J, leaving 16 bases between them. CDR3 in amino acids: CASSRDLSGTGELFF. CDR3 DNA: TGTGCCAGCAGTCGGGACTTATCAGGGACCGGGGAGCTGTTTTTT.

This clonotype was counted many times. This chain's CDR3 is CSARDPGRSDTQYF. CDR3 DNA: TGCAGTGCTAGAGACCCTGGGAGATCAGATACGCAGTATTTT. The rearrangement joins TRBV20-1 to TRBJ2-3; tentatively, D is TRBD2 (5 bases). Trimming took off 0 bases at V and 4 bases at J, with 11 bases between the two ends. This CDR3 is 14 amino acids long. The germline CDR1 and CDR2 sequences are DFQATT and SNEGSKA (reference sequence).

This clonotype was counted at least ten times. The chain recombines TRBV6-6 with TRBJ2-5; D ambiguous. The CDR3 totals 13 residues. Deletions cut 4 bases from V and 4 bases from J, with 10 bases between. CDR1 is MNHNY, CDR2 SVGAGI, per germline (reference sequence). CDR3 bases: TGTGCCAGCAGTTTAAACACCCGAGAGACCCAGTACTTC. Encoded protein: CASSLNTRETQYF.

This clonotype came up a few times. The chain has TRBV6-5 and TRBJ2-1; D gene ambiguous. Deletions cut 5 bases from V and 14 bases from J, with 16 bases between. Per the germline V gene, CDR1 is MNHEY and CDR2 is SVGAGI. This CDR3 is 12 amino acids long. CDR3 region: CASSRSRAPEFF. The CDR3 DNA follows: TGTGCCAGCAGTCGATCACGGGCCCCCGAGTTCTTC.

In its sample, this clonotype was seen a few times. The chain employs TRBV10-3 and TRBJ2-7, with 14 bases that match TRBD2. The CDR3 sequence is 20 residues long. Losses at the gene ends were 0 bases for V and 2 bases for J; bases not matched to a gene: 12. CDR1 is ENHRY, CDR2 SYGVKD, per germline. CDR3 DNA sequence: TGTGCCATCAGTGAGTCGATTCCGGGGACTAGCGGGAGAACACCCTACGAGCAGTACTTC. It is translated as CAISESIPGTSGRTPYEQYF.

This clonotype was picked up a small number of times. This sequence joins TRBV25-1 and TRBJ2-1, with 11 positions matching TRBD2. CDR1 is MGHDK, CDR2 SYGVNS, per germline. The CDR3 spans 14 residues. V gave up 7 bases and J gave up 8 bases; unmatched junction bases: 7. CDR3 residues: CASKLAGEVDEQFF. CDR3 coding DNA: TGTGCCAGCAAACTAGCGGGAGAGGTAGATGAGCAGTTCTTC.

This clonotype was recorded at least ten times. This chain uses TRBV7-9 with TRBJ2-7, with D uncertain. V was cut by 7 bases and J by 0 bases, with 10 bases left in between. The CDR3 spans 13 residues. Germline assignment: CDR1 SEHNR and CDR2 FQNEAQ (reference sequence). This CDR3 is CASTGESSYEQYF. The CDR3 region has the DNA TGTGCCAGCACCGGAGAGAGCTCCTACGAGCAGTACTTC.

The sample holds many counts of this clonotype. As DNA, the CDR3 is TGTGCCAGCCCTTCTCGGCTAGGACTCCGAGCTAACTATGGCTACACCTTC. This gives the protein CASPSRLGLRANYGYTF. This rearrangement joins TRBV6-1 to TRBJ1-2, with D hard to call. The CDR3 contains 17 residues. Trimming removed 8 bases from V and 0 bases from J, with 22 bases in between. The germline CDR1 and CDR2 sequences are MNHNS and SASEGT.

This clonotype was found many times. This sequence joins TRBV7-2 and TRBJ2-7; D might be TRBD2 (5 bases). In germline, CDR1 is SGHTA, CDR2 FQGNSA. The CDR3 runs to 16 residues. V dropped 0 bases and J dropped 1 base, with 13 bases sitting between them. CDR3 sequence (DNA): TGTGCCAGCAGCTTAGCGGCACTAGGGAAATCCTACGAGCAGTACTTC. Translated: CASSLAALGKSYEQYF.

This clonotype was observed many times. The chain joins TRBV6-2 or TRBV6-3 to TRBJ2-7, with D perhaps matching TRBD2 (5 bases). Deletions cut 6 bases from V and 2 bases from J, with 11 bases between. Germline loops: CDR1 MNHEY, CDR2 SVGEGT. The CDR3 runs to 13 residues. CDR3 amino acids: CASRTTTPYEQYF. The DNA for the CDR3 is TGTGCCAGCAGGACGACTACGCCCTACGAGCAGTACTTC.

As concerns this clonotype: Possible read error: a much larger clone is one base away. This chain uses TRBV5-1 with TRBJ2-5, with TRBD1 identical over 7 bases. J gave up 6 bases and V 2 bases, and 13 bases lay outside the gene matches. From germline, CDR1 is SGHRS and CDR2 YFSETQ. The CDR3 has 16 amino acids. The CDR3 spells CASSFGRQGWEKTQYF. For the CDR3, the DNA is TGCGCCAGCAGCTTCGGAAGACAGGGATGGGAAAAGACCCAGTACTTC.

This clonotype was recorded a few times. The gene calls are TRBV10-3 and TRBJ2-1; the match to TRBD2 covers 8 bases. Germline lookup yields CDR1 ENHRY and CDR2 SYGVKD. This CDR3 is built from 16 residues. J lost 1 base, V lost 2 bases, and 4 bases had no gene match. The CDR3 reads CAISEPGGRSYNEQFF. CDR3 in DNA: TGTGCCATCAGTGAGCCGGGGGGGCGATCCTACAATGAGCAGTTCTTC.